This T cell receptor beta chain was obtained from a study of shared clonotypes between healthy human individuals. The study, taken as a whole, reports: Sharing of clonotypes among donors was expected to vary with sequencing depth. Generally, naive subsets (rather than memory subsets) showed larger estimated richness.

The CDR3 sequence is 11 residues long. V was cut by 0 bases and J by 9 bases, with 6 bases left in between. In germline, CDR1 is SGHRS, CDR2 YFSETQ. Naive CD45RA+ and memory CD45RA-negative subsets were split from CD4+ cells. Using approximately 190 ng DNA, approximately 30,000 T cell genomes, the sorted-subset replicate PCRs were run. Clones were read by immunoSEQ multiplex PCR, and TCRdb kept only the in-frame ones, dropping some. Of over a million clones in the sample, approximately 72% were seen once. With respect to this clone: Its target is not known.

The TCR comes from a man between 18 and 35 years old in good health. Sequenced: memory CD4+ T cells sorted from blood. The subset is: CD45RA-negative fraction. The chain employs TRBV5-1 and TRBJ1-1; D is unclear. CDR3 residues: CASSLESKAFF. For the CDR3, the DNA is TGCGCCAGCAGCTTGGAGTCAAAAGCTTTCTTT.